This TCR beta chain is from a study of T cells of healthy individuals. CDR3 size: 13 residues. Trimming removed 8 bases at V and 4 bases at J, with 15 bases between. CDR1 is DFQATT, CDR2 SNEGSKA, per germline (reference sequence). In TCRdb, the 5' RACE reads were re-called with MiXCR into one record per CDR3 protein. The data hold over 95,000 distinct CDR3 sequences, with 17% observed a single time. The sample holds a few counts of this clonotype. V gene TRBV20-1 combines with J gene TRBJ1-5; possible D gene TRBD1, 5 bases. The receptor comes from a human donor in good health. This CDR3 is CSIKRGRNQPQHF. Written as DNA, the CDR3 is TGCAGTATCAAAAGGGGCAGGAATCAGCCCCAGCATTTT.